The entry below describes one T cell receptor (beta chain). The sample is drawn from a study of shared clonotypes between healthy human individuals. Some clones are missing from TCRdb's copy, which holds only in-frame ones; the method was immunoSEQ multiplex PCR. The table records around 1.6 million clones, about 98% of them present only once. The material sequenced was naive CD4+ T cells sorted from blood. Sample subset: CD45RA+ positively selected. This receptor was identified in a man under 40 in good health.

CDR3 loop: CASSQVPSGSTDTQYF. CDR3 nucleotides: TGCGCCAGCAGCCAAGTTCCTAGCGGGAGTACAGATACGCAGTATTTT. V gene TRBV4-1 combines with J gene TRBJ2-3; 10 bases align to TRBD2. Per the germline V gene, CDR1 is MGHRA and CDR2 is YSYEKL. J lost 3 bases, V lost 1 base, and 4 bases had no gene match. The CDR3 sequence is 16 residues long.